A selection of T cell receptor beta chains follows, all from one sample in a study of blood T cell repertoires in COVID-19. TCRdb's copy holds only in-frame clones and misses some; the assay was immunoSEQ multiplex PCR. The repertoire includes fewer than 400,000 clones, approximately 82% of them detected once, and around 3% sits in the top ten. Sequencing input: peripheral blood. These receptors originate from a man under 40 with active or convalescent COVID-19. CDR3s include the opening cysteine and the closing phenylalanine or tryptophan. D genes are given only for firm matches. Size tells how often a clone was seen (once, few, many) or the class of an expanded clone, and some rows leave it out.

V: TRBV6-2/TRBV6-3
D: TRBD2
J: TRBJ2-7
size: NA
CDR3: CASSYSTSGGAYEQYF
DNA: TGTGCCAGCAGTTACTCGACTAGCGGGGGGGCCTACGAGCAGTACTTC

V: TRBV7-9
D: NA
J: TRBJ1-6
size: NA
CDR3: CASSFGGRQGGSPLHF
DNA: TGTGCCAGCAGCTTTGGGGGAAGGCAGGGAGGATCACCCCTCCACTTT

V: TRBV2
D: TRBD1
J: TRBJ2-5
size: NA
CDR3: CASSEMWDRGRETQYF
DNA: TGTGCCAGCAGTGAAATGTGGGACAGGGGGCGAGAGACCCAGTACTTC

V: TRBV5-1
D: TRBD1
J: TRBJ2-2
size: NA
CDR3: CASSSGGGIPGELFF
DNA: TGCGCCAGCAGCTCAGGGGGCGGGATACCCGGGGAGCTGTTTTTT

V: TRBV27
D: NA
J: TRBJ1-5
size: NA
CDR3: CASSFVGAGNQPQHF
DNA: TGTGCCAGCAGTTTTGTAGGGGCTGGCAATCAGCCCCAGCATTTT

V: TRBV5-1
D: TRBD1
J: TRBJ1-2
size: NA
CDR3: CASSYEQGLDGYTF
DNA: TGCGCCAGCAGCTACGAACAGGGGCTAGATGGCTACACCTTC

V: TRBV7-9
D: TRBD1
J: TRBJ1-1
size: few
CDR3: CASSLQGATEAFF
DNA: TGTGCCAGCAGCTTACAGGGGGCCACTGAAGCTTTCTTT

V: TRBV12-3/TRBV12-4
D: NA
J: TRBJ1-1
size: NA
CDR3: CASSRGGVTEAFF
DNA: TGTGCCAGCAGCCGGGGGGGGGTAACTGAAGCTTTCTTT

V: TRBV4-2
D: NA
J: TRBJ2-3
size: NA
CDR3: CASSQDGGAGAQYF
DNA: TGTGCCAGCAGCCAAGATGGGGGGGCGGGCGCGCAGTATTTT

V: TRBV6-5
D: NA
J: TRBJ1-5
size: NA
CDR3: CASSPEMNQPQHF
DNA: TGTGCCAGCAGTCCTGAGATGAATCAGCCCCAGCATTTT

V: TRBV7-2
D: NA
J: TRBJ1-6
size: NA
CDR3: CASSLADSFSPLHF
DNA: TGTGCCAGCAGCTTAGCGGACAGCTTCTCACCCCTCCACTTT

V: TRBV6-5
D: NA
J: TRBJ1-1
size: NA
CDR3: CASSYGGRTEAFF
DNA: TGTGCCAGCAGTTACGGGGGCCGCACTGAAGCTTTCTTT

V: TRBV9
D: NA
J: TRBJ1-4
size: NA
CDR3: CASSVSTTTNEKLFF
DNA: TGTGCCAGCAGCGTTTCCACTACAACTAATGAAAAACTGTTTTTT

V: TRBV5-6
D: TRBD2
J: TRBJ2-5
size: few
CDR3: CASSLRGDGRETQYF
DNA: TGTGCCAGCAGCTTGCGGGGGGACGGGAGAGAGACCCAGTACTTC

V: TRBV6-1
D: NA
J: TRBJ2-7
size: few
CDR3: CASSGLEGAAPREQYF
DNA: TGTGCCAGCAGTGGCCTCGAAGGGGCGGCCCCTCGGGAGCAGTACTTC

V: TRBV3-1/TRBV3-2
D: TRBD2
J: TRBJ2-7
size: NA
CDR3: CASSPEVAGGRLAQYF
DNA: TGTGCCAGCAGCCCCGAGGTAGCGGGAGGGAGGCTTGCGCAGTACTTC

V: TRBV7-2
D: NA
J: TRBJ1-1
size: NA
CDR3: CASSLWARGSTEAFF
DNA: TGTGCCAGCAGCTTATGGGCCCGGGGATCTACTGAAGCTTTCTTT

V: TRBV24-1
D: NA
J: TRBJ2-3
size: NA
CDR3: CATSDLGRSTDTQYF
DNA: TGTGCCACCAGTGATTTAGGGAGAAGCACAGATACGCAGTATTTT

V: TRBV19
D: NA
J: TRBJ1-2
size: few
CDR3: CASSPRLLNYGYTF
DNA: TGTGCCAGTAGTCCCAGGCTTCTTAACTATGGCTACACCTTC

V: TRBV9
D: TRBD1
J: TRBJ1-1
size: NA
CDR3: CASSVVQGGTEAFF
DNA: TGTGCCAGCAGCGTAGTGCAGGGGGGCACTGAAGCTTTCTTT

V: TRBV10-3
D: NA
J: TRBJ1-5
size: NA
CDR3: CAISEPGGINQPQHF
DNA: TGTGCCATCAGTGAGCCGGGGGGGATTAATCAGCCCCAGCATTTT

V: TRBV20-1
D: NA
J: TRBJ2-7
size: NA
CDR3: CSVDSYEQYF
DNA: TGCAGTGTTGACTCTTACGAGCAGTACTTC

V: TRBV19
D: TRBD1
J: TRBJ2-3
size: NA
CDR3: CASSPRNRGWVTDTQYF
DNA: TGTGCCAGTAGTCCAAGGAACAGGGGATGGGTCACAGATACGCAGTATTTT

V: TRBV27
D: NA
J: TRBJ2-1
size: NA
CDR3: CASSLAYGSNEQFF
DNA: TGTGCCAGCAGTTTAGCGTATGGGAGCAATGAGCAGTTCTTC

V: TRBV7-2
D: NA
J: TRBJ2-7
size: once
CDR3: CASSFGGSRYEQYF
DNA: TGTGCCAGCAGCTTCGGAGGGTCTAGATACGAGCAGTACTTC

V: TRBV27
D: NA
J: TRBJ1-5
size: NA
CDR3: CASSLSRGNQPQHF
DNA: TGTGCCAGCAGTTTATCCAGGGGCAATCAGCCCCAGCATTTT

V: TRBV4-3
D: NA
J: TRBJ1-2
size: NA
CDR3: CASSQDGGAAYGYTF
DNA: TGCGCCAGCAGCCAAGATGGGGGGGCCGCCTATGGCTACACCTTC

V: TRBV19
D: TRBD2
J: TRBJ2-1
size: NA
CDR3: CASSIQAGGGYNEQFF
DNA: TGTGCCAGTAGTATCCAGGCGGGAGGGGGCTACAATGAGCAGTTCTTC

V: TRBV9
D: TRBD1
J: TRBJ1-1
size: NA
CDR3: CASSSRQGPYFF
DNA: TGTGCCAGCAGCTCCCGACAGGGCCCTTATTTCTTT

V: TRBV19
D: NA
J: TRBJ1-3
size: NA
CDR3: CASSTQAGNTIYF
DNA: TGTGCCAGTAGTACACAGGCTGGAAACACCATATATTTT

V: TRBV12-2
D: NA
J: TRBJ1-5
size: NA
CDR3: CASRLRQGSNQPQHF
DNA: TGTGCAAGTCGCTTGAGGCAGGGGAGCAATCAGCCCCAGCATTTT

V: TRBV5-1
D: TRBD1
J: TRBJ2-3
size: NA
CDR3: CASSGRDRGTDTQYF
DNA: TGCGCCAGCAGCGGGCGGGACAGGGGGACAGATACGCAGTATTTT

V: TRBV19
D: NA
J: TRBJ1-5
size: NA
CDR3: CASTGQYINQPQHF
DNA: TGTGCCAGTACTGGGCAGTACATCAATCAGCCCCAGCATTTT

V: TRBV7-9
D: TRBD1
J: TRBJ2-5
size: NA
CDR3: CASSFRGRGETQYF
DNA: TGTGCCAGCAGCTTCAGGGGGCGCGGAGAGACCCAGTACTTC

V: TRBV30
D: TRBD1
J: TRBJ1-4
size: few
CDR3: CAWSVLGTGNEKLFF
DNA: TGTGCCTGGAGTGTACTAGGGACAGGGAATGAAAAACTGTTTTTT

V: TRBV5-4
D: TRBD1
J: TRBJ1-4
size: NA
CDR3: CASSPRDRGPEKLFF
DNA: TGTGCCAGCAGCCCCCGGGACAGGGGGCCTGAAAAACTGTTTTTT

V: TRBV7-6
D: NA
J: TRBJ1-4
size: NA
CDR3: CASSRLGRLNEKLFF
DNA: TGTGCCAGCAGCCGCCTCGGCAGGCTGAATGAAAAACTGTTTTTT

V: TRBV6-2/TRBV6-3
D: NA
J: TRBJ1-5
size: once
CDR3: CASSRGTNQPQHF
DNA: TGTGCCAGCAGCAGGGGTACCAATCAGCCCCAGCATTTT

V: TRBV16
D: NA
J: TRBJ1-5
size: NA
CDR3: CASSHGGWDNQPQHF
DNA: TGTGCCAGCAGCCATGGAGGTTGGGACAATCAGCCCCAGCATTTT

V: TRBV7-2
D: NA
J: TRBJ1-2
size: NA
CDR3: CASSQREVRANYGYTF
DNA: TGTGCCAGCAGCCAACGGGAAGTAAGAGCTAACTATGGCTACACCTTC

V: TRBV3-1/TRBV3-2
D: TRBD1
J: TRBJ1-5
size: NA
CDR3: CASSRGTGGSQPQHF
DNA: TGTGCCAGCAGCCGCGGAACAGGGGGCAGCCAGCCCCAGCATTTT

V: TRBV18
D: TRBD1
J: TRBJ1-2
size: once
CDR3: CASSSGTGEYGYTF
DNA: TGTGCCAGCTCATCAGGGACAGGGGAATATGGCTACACCTTC

V: TRBV9
D: TRBD2
J: TRBJ2-5
size: NA
CDR3: CASSRGLAGGGGETQYF
DNA: TGTGCCAGCAGCAGGGGGCTAGCGGGAGGAGGTGGGGAGACCCAGTACTTC

V: TRBV4-1
D: NA
J: TRBJ2-3
size: once
CDR3: CASSQVSFRGTDTQYF
DNA: TGCGCCAGCAGCCAGGTGTCTTTCAGGGGAACAGATACGCAGTATTTT

V: TRBV2
D: NA
J: TRBJ1-2
size: NA
CDR3: CASSPDSYGYTF
DNA: TGTGCCAGCAGCCCAGACAGCTATGGCTACACCTTC

V: TRBV19
D: NA
J: TRBJ1-1
size: NA
CDR3: CASRSGLNTEAFF
DNA: TGTGCCAGTAGATCAGGGCTGAACACTGAAGCTTTCTTT

V: TRBV7-8
D: NA
J: TRBJ2-3
size: few
CDR3: CASSFGSPDTQYF
DNA: TGTGCCAGCAGTTTCGGGAGTCCAGATACGCAGTATTTT

V: TRBV5-6
D: TRBD2
J: TRBJ2-3
size: NA
CDR3: CASSLVAGGDTQYF
DNA: TGTGCCAGCAGCTTGGTGGCGGGAGGGGATACGCAGTATTTT

V: TRBV6-2/TRBV6-3
D: TRBD2
J: TRBJ2-2
size: NA
CDR3: CASSYPSLMGSGRATGELFF
DNA: TGTGCCAGCAGTTACCCGTCCCTAATGGGTAGCGGGAGGGCCACCGGGGAGCTGTTTTTT

V: TRBV28
D: TRBD2
J: TRBJ2-7
size: once
CDR3: CASSTREGSAYEQYF
DNA: TGTGCCAGCTCGACCCGGGAGGGGTCTGCCTACGAGCAGTACTTC

V: TRBV7-8
D: NA
J: TRBJ2-7
size: NA
CDR3: CASSLQGLPYEQYF
DNA: TGTGCCAGCAGCTTACAGGGGCTACCCTACGAGCAGTACTTC

V: TRBV7-2
D: NA
J: TRBJ1-2
size: NA
CDR3: CASSFTRGGYGYTF
DNA: TGTGCCAGCAGCTTTACGAGGGGGGGCTATGGCTACACCTTC

V: TRBV4-3
D: NA
J: TRBJ2-3
size: NA
CDR3: CASSRRSGVADTQYF
DNA: TGCGCCAGCAGCCGAAGATCAGGGGTTGCAGATACGCAGTATTTT

V: TRBV4-3
D: TRBD2
J: TRBJ2-2
size: NA
CDR3: CASSQVLAGEYTGELFF
DNA: TGCGCCAGCAGCCAAGTTCTAGCGGGAGAGTACACCGGGGAGCTGTTTTTT

V: TRBV4-1
D: NA
J: TRBJ1-6
size: NA
CDR3: CASSESQGTNNSPLHF
DNA: TGCGCCAGCAGCGAGTCCCAGGGGACAAATAATTCACCCCTCCACTTT

V: TRBV24-1
D: TRBD1
J: TRBJ1-6
size: few
CDR3: CATSDSRTGGLSPLHF
DNA: TGTGCCACCAGTGATTCGAGGACAGGAGGGTTATCACCCCTCCACTTT

V: TRBV3-1/TRBV3-2
D: NA
J: TRBJ1-1
size: NA
CDR3: CASSLFLGAGPTEAFF
DNA: TGTGCCAGCAGCCTCTTTCTAGGGGCAGGGCCCACTGAAGCTTTCTTT

V: TRBV18
D: NA
J: TRBJ1-5
size: NA
CDR3: CASSPLDNQPQHF
DNA: TGTGCCAGCTCACCCCTAGACAATCAGCCCCAGCATTTT

V: TRBV7-2
D: NA
J: TRBJ1-2
size: NA
CDR3: CASSTRDIANYGYTF
DNA: TGTGCCAGCAGCACTCGGGACATTGCTAACTATGGCTACACCTTC